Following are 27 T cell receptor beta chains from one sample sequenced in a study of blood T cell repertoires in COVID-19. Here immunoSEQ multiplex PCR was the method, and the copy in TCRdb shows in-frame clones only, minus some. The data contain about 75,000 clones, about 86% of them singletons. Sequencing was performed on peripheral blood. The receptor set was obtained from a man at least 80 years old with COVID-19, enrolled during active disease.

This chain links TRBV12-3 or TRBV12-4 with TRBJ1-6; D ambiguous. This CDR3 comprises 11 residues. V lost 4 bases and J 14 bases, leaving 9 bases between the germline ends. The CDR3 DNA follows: TGTGCCAGCAGTTCCTCTGAGGCCCTCCACTTT. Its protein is CASSSSEALHF.

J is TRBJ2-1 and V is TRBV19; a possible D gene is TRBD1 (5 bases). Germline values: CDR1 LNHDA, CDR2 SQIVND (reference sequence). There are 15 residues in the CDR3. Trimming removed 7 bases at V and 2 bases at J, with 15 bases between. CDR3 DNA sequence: TGTGCCAGTACCTGGGGTAGGGGAACCTACAATGAGCAGTTCTTC. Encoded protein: CASTWGRGTYNEQFF. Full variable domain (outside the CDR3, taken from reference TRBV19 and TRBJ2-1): DGGITQSPKYLFRKEGQNVTLSCEQNLNHDAMYWYRQDPGQGLRLIYYSQIVNDFQKGDIAEGYSVSREKKESFPLTVTSAQKNPTAFYLCASTWGRGTYNEQFFGPGTRLTVL.

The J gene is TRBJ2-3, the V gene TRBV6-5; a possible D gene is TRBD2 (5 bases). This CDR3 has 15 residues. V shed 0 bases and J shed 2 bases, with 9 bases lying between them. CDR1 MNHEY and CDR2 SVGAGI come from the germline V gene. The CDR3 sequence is CASSYSGVSTDTQYF. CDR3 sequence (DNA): TGTGCCAGCAGTTACTCCGGGGTTTCCACAGATACGCAGTATTTT.

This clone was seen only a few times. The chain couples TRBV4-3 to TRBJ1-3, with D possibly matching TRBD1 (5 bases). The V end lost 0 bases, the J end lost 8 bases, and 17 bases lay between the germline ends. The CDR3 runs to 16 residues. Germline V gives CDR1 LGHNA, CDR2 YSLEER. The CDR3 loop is CASSQEFVGLGDTIYF. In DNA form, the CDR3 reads TGCGCCAGCAGCCAAGAGTTTGTGGGACTCGGGGACACCATATATTTT.

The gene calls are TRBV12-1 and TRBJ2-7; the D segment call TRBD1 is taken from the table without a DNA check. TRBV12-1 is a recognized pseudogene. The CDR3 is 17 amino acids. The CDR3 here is CASSFRTGDLCVYEQYF. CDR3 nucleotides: TGTGCCAGCAGCTTTCGGACAGGGGATCTTTGCGTCTACGAGCAGTACTTC.

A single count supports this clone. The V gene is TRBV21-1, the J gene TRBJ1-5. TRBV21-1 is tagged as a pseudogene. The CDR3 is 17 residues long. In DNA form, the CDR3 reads TGTGCCAGCAGCAAAGCGCTTAAGGTGAGGGTCAATCAGCCCCAGCATTTT. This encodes CASSKALKVRVNQPQHF.

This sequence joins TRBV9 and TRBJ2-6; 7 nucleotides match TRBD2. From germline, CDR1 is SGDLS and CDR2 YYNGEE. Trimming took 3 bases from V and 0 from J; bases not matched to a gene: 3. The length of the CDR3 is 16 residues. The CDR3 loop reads CASSARGGSGANVLTF. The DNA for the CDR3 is TGTGCCAGCAGCGCACGCGGGGGCTCTGGGGCCAACGTCCTGACTTTC.

CDR3 region: CASSQAGGVGDQPQHF. CDR3 nucleotides: TGTGCCAGCAGCCAAGCTGGAGGGGTGGGAGATCAGCCCCAGCATTTT. The rearrangement links TRBV3-1 (or the pseudogene TRBV3-2) to TRBJ1-5, with D perhaps matching TRBD1 (5 bases). This CDR3 spans 16 amino acids. Trimming left V 1 base short and J 5 bases short, with 15 bases between. Germline V gene lookup returns CDR1 LGHDT and CDR2 YNNKEL (reference sequence).

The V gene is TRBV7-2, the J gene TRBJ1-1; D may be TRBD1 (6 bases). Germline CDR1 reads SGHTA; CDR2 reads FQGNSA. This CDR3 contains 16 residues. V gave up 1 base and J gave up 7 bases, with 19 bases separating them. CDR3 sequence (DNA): TGTGCCAGCAGCTTAGGTACAGGGTACCCCGATTTTGAAGCTTTCTTT. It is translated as CASSLGTGYPDFEAFF.

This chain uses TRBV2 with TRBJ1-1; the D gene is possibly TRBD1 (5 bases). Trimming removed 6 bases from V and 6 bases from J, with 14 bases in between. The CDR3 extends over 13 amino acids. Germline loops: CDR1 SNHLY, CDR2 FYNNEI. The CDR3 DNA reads TGTGCCAGCAGGGGCCCCAGGGTGGCTGAAGCTTTCTTT. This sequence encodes CASRGPRVAEAFF.

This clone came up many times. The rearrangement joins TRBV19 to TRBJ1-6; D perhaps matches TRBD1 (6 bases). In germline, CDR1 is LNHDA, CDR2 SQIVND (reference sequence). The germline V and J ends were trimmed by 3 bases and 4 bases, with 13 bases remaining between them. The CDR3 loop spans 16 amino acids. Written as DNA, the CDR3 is TGTGCCAGTAGTATCGGTCCAGGGGATTATAATTCACCCCTCCACTTT. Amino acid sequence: CASSIGPGDYNSPLHF.

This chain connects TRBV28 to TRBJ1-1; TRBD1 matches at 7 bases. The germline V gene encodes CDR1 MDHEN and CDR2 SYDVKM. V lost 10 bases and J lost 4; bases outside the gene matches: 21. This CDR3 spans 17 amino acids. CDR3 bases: TGTGCCATTACTAGGGGTGAGGGGGCTTTTTTTGCCACTGAAGCTTTCTTT. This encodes CAITRGEGAFFATEAFF.

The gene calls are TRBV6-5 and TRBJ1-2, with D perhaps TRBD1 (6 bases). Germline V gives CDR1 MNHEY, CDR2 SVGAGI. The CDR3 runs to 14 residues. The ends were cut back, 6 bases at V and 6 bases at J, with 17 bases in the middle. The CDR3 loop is CASRTGGPTDGYTF. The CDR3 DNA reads TGTGCCAGCAGAACCGGGGGGCCTACTGATGGCTACACCTTC.

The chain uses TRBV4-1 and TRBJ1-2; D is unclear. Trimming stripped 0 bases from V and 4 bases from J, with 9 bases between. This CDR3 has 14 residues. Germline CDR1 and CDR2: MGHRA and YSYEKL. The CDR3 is CASSQDSSSYGYTF. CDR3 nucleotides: TGCGCCAGCAGCCAAGATAGCAGTAGCTATGGCTACACCTTC.

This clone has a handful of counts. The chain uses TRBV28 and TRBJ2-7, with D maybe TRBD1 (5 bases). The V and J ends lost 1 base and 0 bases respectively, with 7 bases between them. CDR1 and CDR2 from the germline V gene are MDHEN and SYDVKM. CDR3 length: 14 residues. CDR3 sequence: CASSLFQGSYEQYF. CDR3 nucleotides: TGTGCCAGCAGTTTATTTCAGGGCTCCTACGAGCAGTACTTC. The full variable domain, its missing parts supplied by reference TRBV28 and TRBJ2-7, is DVKVTQSSRYLVKRTGEKVFLECVQDMDHENMFWYRQDPGLGLRLIYFSYDVKMKEKGDIPEGYSVSREKKERFSLILESASTNQTSMYLCASSLFQGSYEQYFGPGTRLTVT.

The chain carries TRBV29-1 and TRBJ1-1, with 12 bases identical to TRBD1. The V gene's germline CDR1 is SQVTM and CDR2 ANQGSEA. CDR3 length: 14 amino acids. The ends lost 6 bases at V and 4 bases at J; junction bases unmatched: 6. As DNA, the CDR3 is TGCAGCGTGCCGGGACAGGGGGCGGGCACTGAAGCTTTCTTT. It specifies CSVPGQGAGTEAFF.

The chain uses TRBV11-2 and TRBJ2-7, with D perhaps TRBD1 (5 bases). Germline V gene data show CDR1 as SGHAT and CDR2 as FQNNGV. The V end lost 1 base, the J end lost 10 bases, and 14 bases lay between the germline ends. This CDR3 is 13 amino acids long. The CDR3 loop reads CASSLVQERGQYF. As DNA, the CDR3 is TGTGCCAGCAGCTTAGTACAGGAGAGAGGTCAGTACTTC.

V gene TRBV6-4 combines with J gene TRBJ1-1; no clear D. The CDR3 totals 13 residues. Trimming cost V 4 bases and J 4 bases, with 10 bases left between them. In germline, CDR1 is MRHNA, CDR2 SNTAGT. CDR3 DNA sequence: TGTGCCAGCAGTGTTACGGAGGGCACTGAAGCTTTCTTT. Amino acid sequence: CASSVTEGTEAFF.

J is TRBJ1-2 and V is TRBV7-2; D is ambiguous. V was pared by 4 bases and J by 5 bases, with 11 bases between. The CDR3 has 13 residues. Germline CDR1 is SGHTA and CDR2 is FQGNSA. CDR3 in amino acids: CASSSQTVYGYTF. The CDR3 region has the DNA TGTGCCAGCAGCTCGCAAACAGTATATGGCTACACCTTC.

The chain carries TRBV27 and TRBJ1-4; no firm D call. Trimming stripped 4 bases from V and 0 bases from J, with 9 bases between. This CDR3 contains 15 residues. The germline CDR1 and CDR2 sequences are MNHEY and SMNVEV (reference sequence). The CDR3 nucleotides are TGTGCCAGCAGTTGGGGAGGGACAACTAATGAAAAACTGTTTTTT. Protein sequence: CASSWGGTTNEKLFF.

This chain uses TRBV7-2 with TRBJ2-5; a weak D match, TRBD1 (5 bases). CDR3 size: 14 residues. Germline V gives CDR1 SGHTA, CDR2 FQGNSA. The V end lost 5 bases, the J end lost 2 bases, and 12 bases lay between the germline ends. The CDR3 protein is CASSPRQTQETQYF. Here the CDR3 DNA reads TGTGCCAGCAGCCCGAGACAGACTCAAGAGACCCAGTACTTC.

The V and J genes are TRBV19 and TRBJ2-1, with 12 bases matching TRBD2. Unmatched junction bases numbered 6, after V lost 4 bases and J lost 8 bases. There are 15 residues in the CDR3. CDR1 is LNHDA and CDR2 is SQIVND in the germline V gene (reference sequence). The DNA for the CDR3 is TGTGCCAGTAGTAGCCTAGCGGGGGGGACCGATGAGCAGTTCTTC. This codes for CASSSLAGGTDEQFF.

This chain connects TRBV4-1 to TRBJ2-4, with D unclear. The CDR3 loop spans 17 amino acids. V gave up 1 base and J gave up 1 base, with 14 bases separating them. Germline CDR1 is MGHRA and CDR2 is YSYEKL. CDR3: CASSQGRSRSAKNIQYF. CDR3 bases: TGCGCCAGCAGCCAAGGTCGAAGCAGGTCGGCCAAAAACATTCAGTACTTC.

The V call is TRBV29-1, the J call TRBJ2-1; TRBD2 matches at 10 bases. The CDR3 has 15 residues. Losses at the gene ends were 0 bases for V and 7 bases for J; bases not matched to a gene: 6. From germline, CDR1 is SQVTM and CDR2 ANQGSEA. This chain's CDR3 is CSVEERKRGGNEQFF. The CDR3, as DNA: TGCAGCGTTGAAGAAAGGAAGCGGGGGGGGAATGAGCAGTTCTTC.

The CDR3 spells CASSATSGVNIQYF. CDR3 bases: TGTGCCAGCAGTGCGACTAGCGGGGTAAACATTCAGTACTTC. The rearrangement uses TRBV28 and TRBJ2-4, with TRBD2 identical over 11 bases. Germline trimming cut 5 bases from V and 6 bases from J; bases unmatched to any gene: 3. Germline V gene data show CDR1 as MDHEN and CDR2 as SYDVKM. This CDR3 spans 14 amino acids.

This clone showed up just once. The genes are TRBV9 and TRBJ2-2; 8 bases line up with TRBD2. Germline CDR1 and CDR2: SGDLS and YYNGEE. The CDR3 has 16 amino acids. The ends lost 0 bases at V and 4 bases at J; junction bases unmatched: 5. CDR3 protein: CASSVETGGLTGELFF. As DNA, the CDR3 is TGTGCCAGCAGCGTAGAGACGGGGGGGCTCACCGGGGAGCTGTTTTTT. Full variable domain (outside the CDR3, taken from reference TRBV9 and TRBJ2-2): DSGVTQTPKHLITATGQRVTLRCSPRSGDLSVYWYQQSLDQGLQFLIQYYNGEERAKGNILERFSAQQFPDLHSELNLSSLELGDSALYFCASSVETGGLTGELFFGEGSRLTVL.

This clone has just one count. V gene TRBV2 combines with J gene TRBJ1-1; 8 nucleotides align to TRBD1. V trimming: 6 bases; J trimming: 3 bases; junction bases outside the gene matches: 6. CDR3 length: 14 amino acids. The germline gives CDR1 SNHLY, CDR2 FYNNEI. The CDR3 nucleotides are TGTGCCAGCAGGGCAGGGGGCAGGCACACTGAAGCTTTCTTT. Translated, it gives CASRAGGRHTEAFF.